The text below deals with one T cell receptor beta chain. The table lists this clonotype with a few counts. Its specific antigen is unknown. A much larger clone differs from this one at a single base, so this may be a read error. The data were obtained in a study of T cells in Graves' hyperthyroidism and ophthalmopathy (dated by TCRdb to between 2018 and 2020). In terms of the full investigation: Peripheral blood samples were taken at the time of initial diagnosis, prior to any treatment. TCR V-J signatures able to tell the groups apart were searched for in a discovery cohort of 95 or so patients, of whom 40 to 45 had Graves' ophthalmopathy and roughly 59 had stable Graves' hyperthyroidism. Prospective prediction of ophthalmopathy was tested in an independent validation cohort consisting of roughly 20 hyperthyroidism patients and some 16 patients who later progressed to ophthalmopathy. The 95 to 100 discovery patients were divided at random into training and test sets in a 7:3 ratio. In addition, the study compared T-cell repertoires in thyroid tissue and in blood from six Graves' hyperthyroidism patients. Following sampling, methimazole starting at 30 mg daily was given to hyperthyroidism patients, and high-dose intravenous methylprednisolone was given to ophthalmopathy patients. According to the paper, TCR Vbeta CDR3 sequencing was carried out on 135 peripheral blood samples, which came from more than 40 ophthalmopathy, 70 to 80 hyperthyroidism and approximately 17 progressor patients. Overall study results and their limits: In validation, progression to ophthalmopathy was predicted by the model with more than 65% sensitivity and under 85% specificity, a median of approximately 6.5 months before onset. Ophthalmopathy was separated from stable hyperthyroidism by a 13 V-J signature model, with around 90% sensitivity and about 81% specificity obtained in cross-validation and 80%/75% obtained in testing. No statistical method was used to set the sample size in advance, and investigators knew the group allocation. Most expanded thyroid clonotypes (frequency above 0.001) were also detected in blood, a finding suggesting that blood repertoires may reflect thyroid immune responses.

Amplification of TCR beta CDR3 regions was carried out from RNA transcripts. The TCR CDR3 was subjected to a first round of RT-PCR using the HTBI primer set and the Qiagen OneStep RT-PCR kit. Libraries were constructed in a second round of multiplex PCR, after which size selection and purification were carried out. Paired-end sequencing of the libraries was performed with 100 bp reads on an Illumina HiSeq2000. In the paper's pipeline: SOAPnuke was used to process the raw data, removing reads that contained adapters or uncalled bases, had a mean Phred below 15, or lacked an exact match to the constant primer or identifier. High-quality paired reads were merged with COPE v1.2.5, and unique nucleotide sequences were defined as clonotypes. Clonotypes were aligned to IMGT TRBV, TRBD and TRBJ reference segments using MiTCR v1.1. The analysis was restricted to V-J combinations with a frequency above 0.0001, which together covered 99.2% of the repertoires. The TCS score was defined as F50 (clonal expansion) divided by E x V (chaos), with BLOSUM62-based TCRdist calculated between CDR3 peptides within each V-J. Welch's t-statistics and random forest reduced 450 to 600 V-J features to around 14, which were used in a naive Bayes classifier (R e1071). TCRdb trimmed public reads at Q25 via fastp, called clones via MiXCR and kept in-frame beta chains. CDR3 protein sequences are deduplicated, and each keeps its most common genes and DNA. Clone size and V and J calls follow TCRdb, not the original study. The sample table lists approximately 520,000 distinct CDR3 sequences, approximately 24% of them with a count of one. Jointly, the top ten make up 11% of the sample.

Ophthalmopathy patients had moderately to severely active disease, Clinical Activity Score of at least 3, NOSPECS grade of at least 4, and duration under 3 months. Exclusion was applied to patients with uncontrolled infections, other autoimmune diseases, pregnancy or lactation. Diagnoses were established on the basis of clinical symptoms, serum thyroxine and TRAb, thyroid ultrasound, and orbital computed tomography. Ficoll-Paque density gradient centrifugation was used to isolate PBMCs from under 11 ml of fresh peripheral blood. Trizol reagent was used to extract total RNA, and RNA quality was then checked on an Agilent 2100 Bioanalyzer. In the germline V gene, CDR1 corresponds to SGHRS and CDR2 to YFSETQ. The CDR3 starts with the cysteine, ends with the phenylalanine, and has 16 residues. Only the CDR3 portion is preserved as DNA: 48 bases, with reading frame beginning at the first base. Trimming leaves V shorter by 1 base and J shorter by 4 bases, with the junction holding 5 bases beyond the gene matches.

This chain is built from TRBV5-1 and TRBJ2-5, with 12 central nucleotides matching TRBD2. This clonotype was obtained from a woman aged 25 to 39 with Graves' ophthalmopathy. What was sequenced was blood. The sequenced DNA: TGCGCCAGCAGCTTGTCTAGCGGGGGGGCCATAGAGACCCAGTACTTC. This gives the protein CASSLSSGGAIETQYF.